This T cell receptor (beta chain) was recovered during a study of CD8 T cells in ankylosing spondylitis. Quantitative 5'-RACE with molecular barcodes was used to make the TCR beta libraries. TCRdb independently ran MiXCR on the 5' RACE reads; one entry per CDR3 protein. This sample has around 99,000 distinct CDR3 sequences, with around 9.4% found just once. Germline CDR1 reads MGHDK; CDR2 reads SYGVNS. The CDR3 loop spans 15 amino acids. The J segment lost 8 bases and the V segment lost 2 bases, leaving 7 bases of the junction unmatched. The sequence was obtained from a male donor with ankylosing spondylitis or in good health (not recorded which). Sequencing was done on a sample of blood, either unsorted or a sorted T cell fraction (not recorded which). The V gene is TRBV25-1, the J gene TRBJ2-4; TRBD2 matches 9 bases. CDR3 nucleotide sequence: TGTGCCAGCAGTGAAGATGGAGCGGGGGGCGACATTCAGTACTTC. Residues: CASSEDGAGGDIQYF.